Sequencing of this TCR beta chain was carried out in a study of T cells after yellow fever vaccination. TCRdb re-called the 5' RACE reads with MiXCR, one entry per CDR3 protein. The table has hundreds of thousands of distinct CDR3 sequences, approximately 13% seen once; the top ten hold 15%. The CDR3 spans 16 residues. The V gene's germline CDR1 is SGDLS and CDR2 YYNGEE. The V end was cut by 0 bases, the J end by 4 bases, with 17 bases between. This chain uses TRBV9 with TRBJ2-7, with a weak D call TRBD2 (6 bases). The clonotype comes from a man aged 25-40 years who received the YFV17D yellow fever vaccine. The source material was PBMCs, sampled on the day of the yellow fever booster vaccination. Here the CDR3 DNA reads TGTGCCAGCAGCGTAGGGGGACGGGAGACCTTTTACGAGCAGTACTTC. Encoded protein: CASSVGGRETFYEQYF.